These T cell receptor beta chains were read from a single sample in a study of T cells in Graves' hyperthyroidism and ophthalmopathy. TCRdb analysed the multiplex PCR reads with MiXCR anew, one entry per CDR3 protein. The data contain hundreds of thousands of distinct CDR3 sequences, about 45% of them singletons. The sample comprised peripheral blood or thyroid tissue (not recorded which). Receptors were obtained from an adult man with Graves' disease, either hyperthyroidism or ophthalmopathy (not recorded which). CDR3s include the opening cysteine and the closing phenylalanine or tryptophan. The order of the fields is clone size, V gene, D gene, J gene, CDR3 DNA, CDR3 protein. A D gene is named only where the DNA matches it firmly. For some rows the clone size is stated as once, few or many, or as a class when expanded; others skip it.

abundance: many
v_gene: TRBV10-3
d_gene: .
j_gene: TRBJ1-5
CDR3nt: TGTGCCATCAGCCCGGACAATAGCCAGCCCCAGCATTTT
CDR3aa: CAISPDNSQPQHF

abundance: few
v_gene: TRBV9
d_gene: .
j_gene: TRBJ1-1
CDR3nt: TGTGCCAGCAGCGTAGGAGTTGGGGCCGGAGCTTTCTTT
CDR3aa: CASSVGVGAGAFF

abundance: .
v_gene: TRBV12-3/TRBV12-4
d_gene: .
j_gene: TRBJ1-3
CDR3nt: TGTGCCAGCTCACCGTATTCCGACACCATATATTTT
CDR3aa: CASSPYSDTIYF

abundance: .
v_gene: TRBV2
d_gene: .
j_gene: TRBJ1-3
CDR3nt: TGTGCCAGCAGTGAAATCGGGAATAGCATATATTTT
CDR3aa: CASSEIGNSIYF

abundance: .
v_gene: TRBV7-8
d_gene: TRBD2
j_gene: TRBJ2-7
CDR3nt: TGTGCCAGCAGCTTGGGACTAGCGGAATACTCCTACGAGCAGTACTTC
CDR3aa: CASSLGLAEYSYEQYF

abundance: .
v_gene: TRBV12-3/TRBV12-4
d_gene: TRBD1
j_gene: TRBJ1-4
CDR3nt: TGTGCCAGCAGCCCCGACAGGGCCCTGTTTTTT
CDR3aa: CASSPDRALFF

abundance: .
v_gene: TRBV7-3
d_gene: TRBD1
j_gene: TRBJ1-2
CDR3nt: TGTGCCAGCAGTGATCTCTTCCCGACAGGGGCCGTAAACTATGGCTACACCTTC
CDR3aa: CASSDLFPTGAVNYGYTF

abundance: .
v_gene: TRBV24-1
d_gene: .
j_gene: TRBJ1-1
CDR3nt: TGTGCCAGCAGTATCCGGACAGCTTCAAGGTCGAACACTGAAGCTTTCTTT
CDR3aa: CASSIRTASRSNTEAFF

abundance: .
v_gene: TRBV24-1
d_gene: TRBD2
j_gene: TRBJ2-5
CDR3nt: TGTGCCACCAGTGATCCCCTCGCTAGCGGGCGTTTGGAGACCCAGTACTTC
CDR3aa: CATSDPLASGRLETQYF

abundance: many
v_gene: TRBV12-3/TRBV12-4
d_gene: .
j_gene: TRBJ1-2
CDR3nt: TGTGCCAGCAGCTCGGAGGATGTAAACTATGGCTACACCTTC
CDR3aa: CASSSEDVNYGYTF